This T cell receptor (beta chain) is drawn from a study of circulating CD8 cells and anti-PD-1 response in melanoma. TCR libraries were prepared from around 15 ng of total RNA with the QIAseq Immune Repertoire TCR panel. Via MiXCR, TCRdb re-called the reads, giving one row per CDR3 protein. The repertoire includes around 180 distinct CDR3 sequences, approximately 20% of them detected once, and roughly 64% sits in the top ten. The V end was cut by 7 bases, the J end by 2 bases, with 13 bases between. The CDR3 consists of 14 residues. Germline-derived CDR1 and CDR2 are SNHLY and FYNNEI. Sample share makes this clonotype large. Four subsets defined by PD-1 and/or TIGIT were sorted from live CD3+CD8+TCRalphabeta+ cells.

The clonotype comes from a human donor with melanoma. This chain joins TRBV2 and TRBJ2-3; tentatively, D is TRBD2 (6 bases). The sample was CD8+ T cells from PBMCs, taken at baseline or after one month of anti-PD-1 therapy (not recorded which). The CDR3 DNA follows: TGTGCCAGCACGGAGGGGATGATCACAGATACGCAGTATTTT. Encoded protein: CASTEGMITDTQYF. Drawing the rest from reference TRBV2 and TRBJ2-3, the complete variable domain is EPEVTQTPSHQVTQMGQEVILRCVPISNHLYFYWYRQILGQKVEFLVSFYNNEISEKSEIFDDQFSVERPDGSNFTLKIRSTKLEDSAMYFCASTEGMITDTQYFGPGTRLTVL.